A selection of T cell receptor beta chains follows, all from one sample in a study of T-cell reconstitution after alpha-beta-depleted transplantation in children. One entry per CDR3 protein results from TCRdb running MiXCR on the PCR reads. The sample lists around 410,000 distinct CDR3 sequences, roughly a tenth seen once, with roughly 6% in the top ten. Source: PBMCs from the stem cell graft donor, taken from the stem cell graft. All receptors come from a human donor who donated a stem cell graft to a child with acute myeloid leukemia. The CDR3 runs from the conserved cysteine through the conserved F or W. D genes are given only for firm matches. For some rows the clone size is stated as once, few or many, or as a class when expanded; others skip it.

few,TRBV7-6,TRBD1,TRBJ2-7,CASSFTPGQGYEQYF,TGTGCCAGCAGCTTCACCCCGGGACAGGGCTACGAGCAGTACTTC
.,TRBV20-1,TRBD1,TRBJ2-5,CSARRGTGRFQETQYF,TGCAGTGCTAGAAGAGGGACAGGCCGATTTCAAGAGACCCAGTACTTC
.,TRBV30,.,TRBJ2-2,CAWSPNALGGELFF,TGTGCCTGGAGTCCAAACGCCTTGGGCGGGGAGCTGTTTTTT
.,TRBV19,TRBD2,TRBJ2-4,CASSYAGTGGKNIQYF,TGTGCCAGTAGCTACGCGGGTACGGGAGGCAAAAACATTCAGTACTTC
.,TRBV6-1,.,TRBJ2-1,CASSDPGAETYNEQFF,TGTGCCAGCAGTGACCCGGGGGCTGAAACTTACAATGAGCAGTTCTTC
.,TRBV7-9,TRBD2,TRBJ2-5,CASSLDLAGVRETLYF,TGTGCCAGCAGCTTAGATCTAGCGGGGGTCAGAGAGACCCTGTACTTC
once,TRBV6-5,.,TRBJ2-7,CASSSPLNTYEQYF,TGTGCCAGCAGTTCCCCACTCAATACCTACGAGCAGTACTTC
.,TRBV9,.,TRBJ2-1,CASSVGTFDYNEQFF,TGTGCCAGCAGCGTCGGGACATTTGACTACAATGAGCAGTTCTTC
many,TRBV5-1,.,TRBJ2-1,CASSLTNEQFF,TGCGCCAGCAGCCTCACCAATGAGCAGTTCTTC
many,TRBV7-8,.,TRBJ1-5,CASSAAGRDSRPQHF,TGTGCCAGCAGCGCAGCCGGGAGAGACAGTCGGCCCCAGCATTTT
.,TRBV12-3/TRBV12-4,TRBD1,TRBJ2-6,CASSLAGTGNLVGANVLTF,TGTGCCAGCAGTTTAGCCGGGACAGGAAACTTGGTTGGGGCCAACGTCCTGACTTTC
.,TRBV20-1,.,TRBJ2-2,CSAAWGGLSTGELFF,TGCAGTGCCGCCTGGGGGGGCCTCAGTACCGGGGAGCTGTTTTTT
few,TRBV20-1,.,TRBJ2-1,CSARNSEAVRPRNEQFF,TGCAGTGCTAGAAACTCCGAAGCGGTTAGACCCCGTAATGAGCAGTTCTTC
many,TRBV5-1,.,TRBJ2-7,CASSSYGEQYF,TGCGCCAGCAGCTCTTACGGGGAGCAGTACTTC
many,TRBV6-1,.,TRBJ2-2,CASSGDVGGTGELFF,TGTGCCAGCAGCGGGGACGTAGGGGGCACCGGGGAGCTGTTTTTT
.,TRBV5-1,.,TRBJ1-1,CASSRTAYRHRHTEAFF,TGCGCCAGCAGCCGGACCGCTTACCGGCACAGACACACTGAAGCTTTCTTT
few,TRBV27,TRBD2,TRBJ2-1,CASRPGLANNEQFF,TGTGCCAGCAGACCGGGACTAGCGAACAATGAGCAGTTCTTC
few,TRBV29-1,TRBD2,TRBJ2-1,CSGLSGGPALQFF,TGCAGCGGTCTTAGCGGGGGGCCCGCCCTTCAGTTCTTC